This T cell receptor (beta chain) was sequenced for a study of T cell responses to AZD1222 COVID-19 vaccine. The study's findings and limits: Of spike-specific TCRs, nearly half reportedly target regions left unmutated in variants. A rise in Spike-specific TCR breadth and depth followed two AZD1222 doses. Donor demographics were predominantly white British with a female majority; clonal diversity may be underestimated.

Germline loops: CDR1 SGHRS, CDR2 YFSETQ. The CDR3 contains 14 residues. Trimming removed 0 bases at V and 4 bases at J, with 5 bases between. Some clones are missing from TCRdb's copy, which holds only in-frame ones; the method was immunoSEQ multiplex PCR. Of 90,000 to 100,000 clones in the sample, around nine tenths were seen once. A note on this clone: Its antigen is undetermined.

V gene TRBV5-1 combines with J gene TRBJ1-6; D might be TRBD1 (5 bases). The specimen comprised peripheral blood, sampled on day 0 of AZD1222 vaccination. This receptor was taken from an adult in good health. The CDR3 spells CASSLGQYNSPLHF. In DNA form, the CDR3 reads TGCGCCAGCAGCTTGGGACAGTATAATTCACCCCTCCACTTT.